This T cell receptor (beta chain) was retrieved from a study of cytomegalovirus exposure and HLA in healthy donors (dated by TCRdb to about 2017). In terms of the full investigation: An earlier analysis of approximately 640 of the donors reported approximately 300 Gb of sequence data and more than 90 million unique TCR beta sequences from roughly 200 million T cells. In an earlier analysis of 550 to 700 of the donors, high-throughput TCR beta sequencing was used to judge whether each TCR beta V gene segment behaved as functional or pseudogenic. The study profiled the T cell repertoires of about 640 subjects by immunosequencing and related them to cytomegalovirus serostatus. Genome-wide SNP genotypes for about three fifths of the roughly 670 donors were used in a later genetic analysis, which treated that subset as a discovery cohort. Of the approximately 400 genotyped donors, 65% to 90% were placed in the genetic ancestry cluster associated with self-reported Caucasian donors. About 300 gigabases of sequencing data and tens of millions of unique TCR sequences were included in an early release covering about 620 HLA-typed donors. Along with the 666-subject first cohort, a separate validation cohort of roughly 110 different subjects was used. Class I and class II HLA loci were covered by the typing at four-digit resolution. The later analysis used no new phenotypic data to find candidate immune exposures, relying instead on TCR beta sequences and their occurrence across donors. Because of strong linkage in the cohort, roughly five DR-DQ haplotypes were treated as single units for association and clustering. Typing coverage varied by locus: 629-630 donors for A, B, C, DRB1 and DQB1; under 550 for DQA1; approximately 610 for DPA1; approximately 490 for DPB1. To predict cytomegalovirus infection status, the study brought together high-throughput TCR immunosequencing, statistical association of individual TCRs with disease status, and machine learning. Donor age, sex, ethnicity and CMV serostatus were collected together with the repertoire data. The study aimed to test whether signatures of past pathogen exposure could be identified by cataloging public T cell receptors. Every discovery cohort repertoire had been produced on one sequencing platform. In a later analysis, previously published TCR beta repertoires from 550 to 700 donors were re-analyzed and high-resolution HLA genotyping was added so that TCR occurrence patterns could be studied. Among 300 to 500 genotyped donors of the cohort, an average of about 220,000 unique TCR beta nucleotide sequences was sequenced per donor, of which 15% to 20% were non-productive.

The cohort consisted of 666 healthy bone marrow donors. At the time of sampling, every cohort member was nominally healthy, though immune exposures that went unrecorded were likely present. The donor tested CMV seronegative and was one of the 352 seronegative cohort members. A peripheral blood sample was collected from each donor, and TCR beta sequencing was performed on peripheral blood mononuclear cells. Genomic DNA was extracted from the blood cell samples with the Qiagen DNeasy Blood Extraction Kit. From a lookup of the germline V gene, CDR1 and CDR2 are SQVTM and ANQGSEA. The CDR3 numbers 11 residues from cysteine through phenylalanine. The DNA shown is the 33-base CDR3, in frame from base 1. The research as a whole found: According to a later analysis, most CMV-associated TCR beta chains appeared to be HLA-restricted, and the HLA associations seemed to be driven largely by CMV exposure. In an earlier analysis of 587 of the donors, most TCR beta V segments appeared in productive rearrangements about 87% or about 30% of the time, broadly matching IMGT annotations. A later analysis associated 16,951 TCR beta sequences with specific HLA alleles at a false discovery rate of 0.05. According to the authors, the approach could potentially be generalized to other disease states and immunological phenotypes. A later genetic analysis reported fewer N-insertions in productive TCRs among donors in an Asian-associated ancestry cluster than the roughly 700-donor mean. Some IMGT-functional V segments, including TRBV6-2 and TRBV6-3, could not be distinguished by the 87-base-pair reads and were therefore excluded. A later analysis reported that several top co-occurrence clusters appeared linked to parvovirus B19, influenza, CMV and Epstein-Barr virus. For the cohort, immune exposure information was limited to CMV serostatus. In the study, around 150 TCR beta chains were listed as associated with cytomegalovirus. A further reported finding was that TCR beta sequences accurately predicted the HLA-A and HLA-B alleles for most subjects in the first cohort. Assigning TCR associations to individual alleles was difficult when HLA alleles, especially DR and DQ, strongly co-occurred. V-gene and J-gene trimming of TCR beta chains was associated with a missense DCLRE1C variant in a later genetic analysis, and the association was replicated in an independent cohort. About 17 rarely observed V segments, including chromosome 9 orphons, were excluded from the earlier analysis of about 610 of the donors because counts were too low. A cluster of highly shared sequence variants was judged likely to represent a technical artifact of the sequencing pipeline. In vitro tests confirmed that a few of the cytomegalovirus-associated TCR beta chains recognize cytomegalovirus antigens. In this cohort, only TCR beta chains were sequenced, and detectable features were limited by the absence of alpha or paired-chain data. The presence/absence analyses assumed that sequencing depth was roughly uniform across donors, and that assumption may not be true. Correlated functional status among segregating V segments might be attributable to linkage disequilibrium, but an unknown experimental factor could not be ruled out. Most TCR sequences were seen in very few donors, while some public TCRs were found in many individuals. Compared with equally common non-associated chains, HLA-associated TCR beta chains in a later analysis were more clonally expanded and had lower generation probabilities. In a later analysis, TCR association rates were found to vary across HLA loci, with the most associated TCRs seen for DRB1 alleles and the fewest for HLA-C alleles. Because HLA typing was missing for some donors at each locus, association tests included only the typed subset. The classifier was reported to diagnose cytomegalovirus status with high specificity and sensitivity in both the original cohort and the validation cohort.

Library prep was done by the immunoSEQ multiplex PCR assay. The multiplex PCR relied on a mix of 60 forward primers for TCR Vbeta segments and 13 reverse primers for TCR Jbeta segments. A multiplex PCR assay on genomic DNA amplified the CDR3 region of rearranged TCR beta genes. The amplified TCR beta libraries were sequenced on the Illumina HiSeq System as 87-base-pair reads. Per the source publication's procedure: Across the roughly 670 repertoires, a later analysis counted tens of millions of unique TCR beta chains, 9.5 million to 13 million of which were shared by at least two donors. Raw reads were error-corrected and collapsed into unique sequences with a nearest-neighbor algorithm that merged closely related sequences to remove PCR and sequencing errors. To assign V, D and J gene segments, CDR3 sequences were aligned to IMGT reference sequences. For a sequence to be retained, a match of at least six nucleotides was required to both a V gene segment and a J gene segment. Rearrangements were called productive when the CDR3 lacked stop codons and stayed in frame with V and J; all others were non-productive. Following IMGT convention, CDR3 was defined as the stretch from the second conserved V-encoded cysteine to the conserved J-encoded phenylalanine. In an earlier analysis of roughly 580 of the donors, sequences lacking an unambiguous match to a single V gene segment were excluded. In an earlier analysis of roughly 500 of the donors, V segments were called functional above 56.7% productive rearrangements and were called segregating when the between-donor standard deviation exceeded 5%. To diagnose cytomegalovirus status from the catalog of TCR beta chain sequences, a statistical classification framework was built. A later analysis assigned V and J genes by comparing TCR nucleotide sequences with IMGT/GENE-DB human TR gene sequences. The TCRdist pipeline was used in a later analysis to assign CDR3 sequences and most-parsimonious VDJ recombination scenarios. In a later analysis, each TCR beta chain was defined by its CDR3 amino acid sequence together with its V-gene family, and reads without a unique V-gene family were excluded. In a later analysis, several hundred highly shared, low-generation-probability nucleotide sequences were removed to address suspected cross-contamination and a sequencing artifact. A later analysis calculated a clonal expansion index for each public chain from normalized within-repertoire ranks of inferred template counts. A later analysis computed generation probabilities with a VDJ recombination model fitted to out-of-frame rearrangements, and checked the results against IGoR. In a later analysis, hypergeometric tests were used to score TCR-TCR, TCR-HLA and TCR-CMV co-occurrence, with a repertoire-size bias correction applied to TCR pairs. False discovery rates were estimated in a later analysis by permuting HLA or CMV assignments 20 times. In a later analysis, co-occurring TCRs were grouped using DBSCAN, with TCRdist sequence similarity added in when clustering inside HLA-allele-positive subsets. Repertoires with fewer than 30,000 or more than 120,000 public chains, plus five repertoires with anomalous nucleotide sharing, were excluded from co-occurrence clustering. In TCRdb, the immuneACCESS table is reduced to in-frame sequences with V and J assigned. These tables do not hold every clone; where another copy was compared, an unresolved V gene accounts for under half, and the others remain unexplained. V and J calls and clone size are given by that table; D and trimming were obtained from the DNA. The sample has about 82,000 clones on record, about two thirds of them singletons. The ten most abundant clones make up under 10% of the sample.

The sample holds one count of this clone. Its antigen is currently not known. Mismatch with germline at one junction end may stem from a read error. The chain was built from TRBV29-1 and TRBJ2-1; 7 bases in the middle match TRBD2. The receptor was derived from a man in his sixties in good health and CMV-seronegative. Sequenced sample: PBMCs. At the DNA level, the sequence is TGCAGCGGTGGGACTACCAATGAGCACTTCTTC. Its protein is CSGGTTNEHFF.